The 20 T cell receptor beta chains below come from one sample, sequenced in a study of OX40 agonist ivuxolimab in advanced cancers. Method: immunoSEQ multiplex PCR; TCRdb's copy keeps in-frame clones and lacks some. The data hold about 79,000 clones, with about 92% observed a single time. Sequencing was performed on CD4+ or CD8+ T cells sorted from blood, taken in a trial of the OX40 agonist ivuxolimab. The receptor set was obtained from an adult with an advanced solid tumor such as melanoma, head and neck, liver or kidney cancer.

This chain connects TRBV27 to TRBJ2-1, with D possibly matching TRBD1 (6 bases). This CDR3 is built from 12 residues. Germline V gene data show CDR1 as MNHEY and CDR2 as SMNVEV (reference sequence). With 7 bases removed from V and 4 bases from J, the gap between germline ends came to 8 bases. This CDR3 is CASKDRYNEQFF. The CDR3 nucleotides are TGTGCCAGCAAAGACAGGTACAATGAGCAGTTCTTC.

J is TRBJ1-2 and V is TRBV28, with TRBD1 matching over 9 bases. V trimming: 6 bases; J trimming: 4 bases; junction bases outside the gene matches: 6. The CDR3 has 14 residues. Germline V gene sequence: CDR1 MDHEN, CDR2 SYDVKM. CDR3 bases: TGTGCCAGCAGACCCGGACAGGGGATCTATGGCTACACCTTC. Encoded protein: CASRPGQGIYGYTF.

The chain recombines TRBV7-9 with TRBJ2-1, with D maybe TRBD2 (6 bases). Trimming cost V 6 bases and J 0 bases, with 21 bases left between them. Germline V gives CDR1 SEHNR, CDR2 FQNEAQ (reference sequence). This CDR3 contains 18 residues. The CDR3 DNA reads TGTGCCAGCAGGGGTCTGGGCGGGACCATCCGCTCCTACAATGAGCAGTTCTTC. It encodes CASRGLGGTIRSYNEQFF.

The chain carries TRBV30 and TRBJ1-2, with 8 bases identical to TRBD1. From germline, CDR1 is GTSNPN and CDR2 SVGIG (reference sequence). The ends lost 4 bases at V and 8 bases at J; junction bases unmatched: 3. This CDR3 spans 11 amino acids. The DNA for the CDR3 is TGTGCCTGGAAGGACAGGGTAGGCTACACCTTC. Translation: CAWKDRVGYTF.

The chain carries TRBV4-2 and TRBJ2-1; 9 bases line up with TRBD2. With 0 bases clipped from V and 8 bases from J, the junction kept 8 bases outside the gene matches. CDR1 LGHNA and CDR2 YNFKEQ come from the germline V gene. The CDR3 runs 16 residues. This CDR3 is CASSQDTASGNYEQFF. CDR3 nucleotides: TGTGCCAGCAGCCAAGATACGGCTAGCGGGAACTATGAGCAGTTCTTC.

V is TRBV6-1 and J is TRBJ1-1; D perhaps matches TRBD1 (6 bases). The germline V gene has CDR1 MNHNS and CDR2 SASEGT. The CDR3 length is 14 residues. Trimming shortened V by 8 bases and J by 0 bases, and 13 bases separated the two germline ends. The CDR3 nucleotides are TGTGCCAGCCGCCAGGGGCTAGTGAACACTGAAGCTTTCTTT. Its translation: CASRQGLVNTEAFF.

The chain has TRBV28 and TRBJ2-1; D possibly corresponds to TRBD2 (6 bases). Germline CDR1 and CDR2: MDHEN and SYDVKM. Trimming took off 5 bases at V and 6 bases at J, with 11 bases between the two ends. This CDR3 comprises 13 residues. CDR3 amino acids: CASSQAGLNEQFF. For the CDR3, the DNA is TGTGCCAGCAGTCAAGCGGGCCTCAATGAGCAGTTCTTC.

V gene TRBV7-2 combines with J gene TRBJ2-3; tentatively, D is TRBD1 (6 bases). Between the trimmed V and J ends, which lost 0 bases and 1 base, there was a span of 8 bases. The CDR3 has 15 residues. Germline values: CDR1 SGHTA, CDR2 FQGNSA. CDR3: CASSLARTGTDTQYF. DNA for the CDR3: TGTGCCAGCAGCTTAGCAAGGACAGGCACAGATACGCAGTATTTT.

The chain has TRBV4-3 and TRBJ2-4; possibly TRBD1 for D (5 bases). V was clipped by 0 bases and J by 8 bases, with 8 bases between them. Germline V lookup: CDR1 LGHNA, CDR2 YSLEER. CDR3 length: 13 amino acids. CDR3 in amino acids: CASSQEAGYIQYF. DNA for the CDR3: TGCGCCAGCAGCCAAGAGGCAGGGTACATTCAGTACTTC.

V and J are TRBV18 and TRBJ2-7; D is undetermined. V lost 0 bases, J lost 2 bases, and 8 bases lay in between. The CDR3 spans 14 residues. Germline V gene lookup returns CDR1 KGHSH and CDR2 LQKENI. The CDR3 sequence: CASSPPGRTYEQYF. The CDR3, as DNA: TGTGCCAGCTCACCACCCGGCCGAACCTACGAGCAGTACTTC.

The chain employs TRBV15 and TRBJ2-7; D may be TRBD1 or TRBD2 (5 bases each). This CDR3 is built from 16 residues. V lost 0 bases and J lost 0, with 12 bases in between. CDR1 is LNHNV and CDR2 is YYDKDF in the germline V gene (reference sequence). As DNA, the CDR3 is TGTGCCACCAGCAGAGACCTCCCGGGGCGCTCCTACGAGCAGTACTTC. This codes for CATSRDLPGRSYEQYF.

Concerning this clone: Other DNA sequences of this sample code for an identical CDR3. The V call is TRBV11-2, the J call TRBJ2-3, with D perhaps TRBD1 (6 bases). The V and J ends lost 1 base and 5 bases respectively, with 7 bases between them. CDR1 SGHAT and CDR2 FQNNGV come from the germline V gene. The CDR3 covers 13 residues. As DNA, the CDR3 is TGTGCCAGCAGCTTAGTAGGGGGAGATACGCAGTATTTT. Translation gives CASSLVGGDTQYF.

The CDR3 here is CASSLDGGQVLTYEQYF. The CDR3 region has the DNA TGTGCCAGCAGCTTAGATGGAGGTCAGGTTCTCACCTACGAGCAGTACTTC. The chain joins TRBV11-3 to TRBJ2-7; D possibly corresponds to TRBD2 (5 bases). Trimming took off 0 bases at V and 2 bases at J, with 17 bases between the two ends. This CDR3 is built from 17 residues. Per germline, CDR1 SGHNT and CDR2 YENEEA.

The chain links TRBV7-6 to TRBJ2-4, with D perhaps given as TRBD1 or TRBD2 (5 bases each). The V gene lost 1 base and the J gene lost 1 base, with 11 bases spanning the gap. This CDR3 region has 16 residues. Per germline, CDR1 SGHVS and CDR2 FNYEAQ. DNA of the CDR3: TGTGCCAGCAGCTTAGAAGAGGGGCTGGCCAAAAACATTCAGTACTTC. It specifies CASSLEEGLAKNIQYF.

The chain has TRBV5-8 and TRBJ2-3, with D perhaps matching TRBD2 (5 bases). Germline V gene lookup returns CDR1 SGHTS and CDR2 YDEGEE. V was cut by 2 bases and J by 3 bases, with 10 bases left in between. CDR3 length: 14 residues. CDR3 amino acids: CASSFLAWTDTQYF. CDR3 nucleotide sequence: TGTGCCAGCAGCTTCCTAGCCTGGACAGATACGCAGTATTTT.

The genes are TRBV19 and TRBJ2-1, with a possible D match to TRBD2 (6 bases). CDR3 length: 14 amino acids. CDR1 LNHDA and CDR2 SQIVND come from the germline V gene (reference sequence). Trimming shortened V by 6 bases and J by 3 bases, and 12 bases separated the two germline ends. CDR3 coding DNA: TGTGCCAGTAGGATCGGGAGCGACTACAATGAGCAGTTCTTC. Translation: CASRIGSDYNEQFF.

The chain has TRBV7-3 and TRBJ2-2, with D hard to call. V shed 0 bases and J shed 1 base, with 9 bases lying between them. The CDR3 length is 16 residues. Per germline, CDR1 SGHTA and CDR2 FQGTGA. The CDR3 coding sequence is TGTGCCAGCAGCTTAACTGGTCAGAGGAACACCGGGGAGCTGTTTTTT. This sequence encodes CASSLTGQRNTGELFF.

The chain is built from TRBV7-2 and TRBJ1-4; D ambiguous. Between the trimmed V and J ends, which lost 2 bases and 0 bases, there was a span of 10 bases. The CDR3 extends over 16 amino acids. Germline lookup yields CDR1 SGHTA and CDR2 FQGNSA. The CDR3 loop reads CASSLSGFATNEKLFF. CDR3 nucleotide sequence: TGTGCCAGCAGCTTATCAGGATTTGCAACTAATGAAAAACTGTTTTTT.

The chain joins TRBV6-5 to TRBJ2-7; 10 bases line up with TRBD2. V gave up 4 bases and J gave up 4 bases; unmatched junction bases: 7. The length of the CDR3 is 15 residues. Germline values: CDR1 MNHEY, CDR2 SVGAGI. CDR3 bases: TGTGCCAGCAGTTCACCATCTAGCGGGAGTTACGAGCAGTACTTC. Protein: CASSSPSSGSYEQYF.

The rearrangement links TRBV7-8 to TRBJ2-3; perhaps TRBD2 as D (5 bases). Trimming cost V 3 bases and J 6 bases, with 10 bases left between them. The germline gives CDR1 SGHVS, CDR2 FQNEAQ. The CDR3 contains 13 residues. In DNA, the CDR3 is TGTGCCAGCAGCTTCGGACCGGGGGATACGCAGTATTTT. The encoded protein is CASSFGPGDTQYF.